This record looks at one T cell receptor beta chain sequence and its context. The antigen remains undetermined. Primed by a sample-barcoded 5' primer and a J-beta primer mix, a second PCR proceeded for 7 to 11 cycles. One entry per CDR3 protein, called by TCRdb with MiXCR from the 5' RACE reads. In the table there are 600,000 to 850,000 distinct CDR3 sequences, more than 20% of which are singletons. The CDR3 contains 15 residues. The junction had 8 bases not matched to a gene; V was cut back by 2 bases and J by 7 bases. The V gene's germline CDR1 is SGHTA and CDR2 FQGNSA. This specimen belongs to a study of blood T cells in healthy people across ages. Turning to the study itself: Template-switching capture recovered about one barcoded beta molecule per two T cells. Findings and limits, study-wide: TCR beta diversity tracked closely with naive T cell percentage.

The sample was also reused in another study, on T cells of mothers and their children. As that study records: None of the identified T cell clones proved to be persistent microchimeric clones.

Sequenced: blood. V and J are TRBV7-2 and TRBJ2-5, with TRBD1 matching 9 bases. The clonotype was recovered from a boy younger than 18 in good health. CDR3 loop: CASSLQDRGGATQYF. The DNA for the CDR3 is TGTGCCAGCAGCTTACAGGACAGGGGCGGCGCGACCCAGTACTTC.